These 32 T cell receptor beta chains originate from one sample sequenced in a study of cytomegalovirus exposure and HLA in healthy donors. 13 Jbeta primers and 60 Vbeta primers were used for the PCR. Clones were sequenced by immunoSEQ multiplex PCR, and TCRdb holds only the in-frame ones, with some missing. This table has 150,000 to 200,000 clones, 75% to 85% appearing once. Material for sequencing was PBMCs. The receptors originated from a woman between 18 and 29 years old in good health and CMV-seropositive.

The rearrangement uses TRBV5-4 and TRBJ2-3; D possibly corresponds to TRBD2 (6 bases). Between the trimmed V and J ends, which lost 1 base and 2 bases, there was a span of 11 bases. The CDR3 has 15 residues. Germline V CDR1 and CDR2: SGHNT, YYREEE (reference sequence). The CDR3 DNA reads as TGTGCCAGCAGCTTGTATGGGGGGAACACAGATACGCAGTATTTT. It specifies CASSLYGGNTDTQYF.

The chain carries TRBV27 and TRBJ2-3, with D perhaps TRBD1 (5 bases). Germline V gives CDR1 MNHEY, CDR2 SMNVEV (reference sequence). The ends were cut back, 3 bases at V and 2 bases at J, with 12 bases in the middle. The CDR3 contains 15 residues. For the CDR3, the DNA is TGTGCCAGCAGTTTGACAGACCCACACACAGATACGCAGTATTTT. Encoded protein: CASSLTDPHTDTQYF.

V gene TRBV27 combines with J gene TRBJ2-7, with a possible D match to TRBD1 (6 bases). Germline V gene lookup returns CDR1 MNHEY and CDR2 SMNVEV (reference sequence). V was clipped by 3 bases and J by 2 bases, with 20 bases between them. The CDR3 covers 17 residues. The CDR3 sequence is CASSFWAAGTQTYEQYF. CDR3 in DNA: TGTGCCAGCAGTTTTTGGGCAGCCGGGACACAAACCTACGAGCAGTACTTC.

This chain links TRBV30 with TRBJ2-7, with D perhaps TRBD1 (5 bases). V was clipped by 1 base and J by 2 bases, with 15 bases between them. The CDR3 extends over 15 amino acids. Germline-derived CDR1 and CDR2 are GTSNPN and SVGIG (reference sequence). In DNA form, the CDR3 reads TGTGCCTGGAGTGGGCTGCAGGGAATTGCCTACGAGCAGTACTTC. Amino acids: CAWSGLQGIAYEQYF.

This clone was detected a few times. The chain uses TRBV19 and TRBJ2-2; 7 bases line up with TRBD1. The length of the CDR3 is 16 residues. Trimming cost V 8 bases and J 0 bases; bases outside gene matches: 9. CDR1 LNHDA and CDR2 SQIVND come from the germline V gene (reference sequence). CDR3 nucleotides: TGTGCCAGTTATCAATTTGGGACAGCGAACACCGGGGAGCTGTTTTTT. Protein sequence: CASYQFGTANTGELFF. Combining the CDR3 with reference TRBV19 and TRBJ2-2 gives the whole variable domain DGGITQSPKYLFRKEGQNVTLSCEQNLNHDAMYWYRQDPGQGLRLIYYSQIVNDFQKGDIAEGYSVSREKKESFPLTVTSAQKNPTAFYLCASYQFGTANTGELFFGEGSRLTVL.

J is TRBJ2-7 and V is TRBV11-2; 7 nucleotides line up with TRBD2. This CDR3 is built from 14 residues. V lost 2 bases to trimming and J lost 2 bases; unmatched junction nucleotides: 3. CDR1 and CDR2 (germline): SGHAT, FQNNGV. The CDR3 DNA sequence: TGTGCCAGCAGCTTACCGAGCGGGGCCTACGAGCAGTACTTC. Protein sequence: CASSLPSGAYEQYF.

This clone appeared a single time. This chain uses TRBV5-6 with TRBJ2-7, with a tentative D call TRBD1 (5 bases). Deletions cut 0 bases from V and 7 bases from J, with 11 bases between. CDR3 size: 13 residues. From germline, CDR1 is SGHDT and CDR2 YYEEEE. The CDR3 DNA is TGTGCCAGCAGCTTGGGCTCAGGGTGGGAGCAGTACTTC. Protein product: CASSLGSGWEQYF.

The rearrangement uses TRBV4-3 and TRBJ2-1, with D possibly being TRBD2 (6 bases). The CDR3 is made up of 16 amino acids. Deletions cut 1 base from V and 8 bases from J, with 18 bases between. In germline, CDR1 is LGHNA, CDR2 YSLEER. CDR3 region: CASSQGTNQGVDEQFF. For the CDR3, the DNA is TGCGCCAGCAGCCAAGGGACTAATCAGGGCGTTGATGAGCAGTTCTTC.

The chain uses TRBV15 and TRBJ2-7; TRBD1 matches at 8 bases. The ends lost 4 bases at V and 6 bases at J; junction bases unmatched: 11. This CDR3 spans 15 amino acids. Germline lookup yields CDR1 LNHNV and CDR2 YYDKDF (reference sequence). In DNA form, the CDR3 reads TGTGCCACCAGCACTCATGTTCAGGGGGCCGGCGAGCAGTACTTC. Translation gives CATSTHVQGAGEQYF.

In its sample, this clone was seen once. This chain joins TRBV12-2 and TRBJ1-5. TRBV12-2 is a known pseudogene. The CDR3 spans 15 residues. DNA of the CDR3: TGTGCAAGTCGCGACCCGACTGAGCCCAATCAGCCCCAGCATTTT. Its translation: CASRDPTEPNQPQHF.

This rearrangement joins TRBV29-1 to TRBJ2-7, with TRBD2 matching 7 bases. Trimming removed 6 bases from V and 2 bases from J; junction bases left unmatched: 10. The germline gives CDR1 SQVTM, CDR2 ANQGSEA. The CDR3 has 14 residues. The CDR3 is CSVATPAGAYEQYF. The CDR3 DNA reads TGCAGCGTCGCCACCCCGGCGGGGGCCTACGAGCAGTACTTC.

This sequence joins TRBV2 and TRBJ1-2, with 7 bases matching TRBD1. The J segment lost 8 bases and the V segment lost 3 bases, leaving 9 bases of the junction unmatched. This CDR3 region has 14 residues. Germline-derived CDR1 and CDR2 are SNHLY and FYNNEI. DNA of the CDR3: TGTGCCAGCAGTGATAGGACAGGCTTAAGGGGCTACACCTTC. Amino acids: CASSDRTGLRGYTF.

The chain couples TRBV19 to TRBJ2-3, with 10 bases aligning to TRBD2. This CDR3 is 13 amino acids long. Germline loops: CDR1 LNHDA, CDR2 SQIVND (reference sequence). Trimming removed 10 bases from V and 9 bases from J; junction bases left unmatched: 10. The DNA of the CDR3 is TGTGCCACAGAGCGGGGGGGACTTGGGACGCAGTATTTT. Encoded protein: CATERGGLGTQYF. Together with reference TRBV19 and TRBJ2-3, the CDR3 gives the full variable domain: DGGITQSPKYLFRKEGQNVTLSCEQNLNHDAMYWYRQDPGQGLRLIYYSQIVNDFQKGDIAEGYSVSREKKESFPLTVTSAQKNPTAFYLCATERGGLGTQYFGPGTRLTVL.

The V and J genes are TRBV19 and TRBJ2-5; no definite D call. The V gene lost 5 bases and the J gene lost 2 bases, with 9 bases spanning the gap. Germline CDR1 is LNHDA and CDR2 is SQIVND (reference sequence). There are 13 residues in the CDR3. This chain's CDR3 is CASSSQIQETQYF. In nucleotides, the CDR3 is TGTGCCAGTAGTTCACAAATTCAAGAGACCCAGTACTTC.

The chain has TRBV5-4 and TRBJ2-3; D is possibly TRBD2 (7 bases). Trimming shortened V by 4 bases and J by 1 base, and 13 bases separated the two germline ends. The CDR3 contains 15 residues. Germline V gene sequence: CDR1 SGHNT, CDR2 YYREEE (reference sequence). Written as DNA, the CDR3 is TGTGCCAGCAGCCCGCGGGGGCCTCGCACAGATACGCAGTATTTT. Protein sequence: CASSPRGPRTDTQYF. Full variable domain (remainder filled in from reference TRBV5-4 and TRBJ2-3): ETGVTQSPTHLIKTRGQQVTLRCSSQSGHNTVSWYQQALGQGPQFIFQYYREEENGRGNFPPRFSGLQFPNYSSELNVNALELDDSALYLCASSPRGPRTDTQYFGPGTRLTVL.

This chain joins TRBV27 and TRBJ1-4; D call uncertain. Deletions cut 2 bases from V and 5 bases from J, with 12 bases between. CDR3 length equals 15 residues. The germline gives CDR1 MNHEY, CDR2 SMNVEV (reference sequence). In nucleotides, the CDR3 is TGTGCCAGCAGTTTAAAACAGTCTCCCAATGAAAAACTGTTTTTT. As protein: CASSLKQSPNEKLFF.

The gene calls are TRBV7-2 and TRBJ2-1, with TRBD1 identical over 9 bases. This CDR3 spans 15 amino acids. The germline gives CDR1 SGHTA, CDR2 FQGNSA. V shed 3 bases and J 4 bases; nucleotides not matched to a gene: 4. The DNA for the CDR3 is TGTGCCAGCAGCTTTGACAGGGGGTCATACAATGAGCAGTTCTTC. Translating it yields CASSFDRGSYNEQFF.

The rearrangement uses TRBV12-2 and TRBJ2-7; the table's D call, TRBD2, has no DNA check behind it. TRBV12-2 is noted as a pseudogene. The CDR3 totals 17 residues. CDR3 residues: CASRLGQRGVLTYEQYF. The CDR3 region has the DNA TGTGCAAGTCGCTTAGGCCAGCGGGGGGTCCTTACCTACGAGCAGTACTTC.

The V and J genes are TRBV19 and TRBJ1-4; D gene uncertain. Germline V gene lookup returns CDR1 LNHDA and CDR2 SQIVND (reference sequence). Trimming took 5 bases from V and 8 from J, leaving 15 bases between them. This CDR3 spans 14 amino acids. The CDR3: CASSLVLWREKLFF. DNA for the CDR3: TGTGCCAGTAGTTTAGTACTCTGGCGGGAAAAACTGTTTTTT.

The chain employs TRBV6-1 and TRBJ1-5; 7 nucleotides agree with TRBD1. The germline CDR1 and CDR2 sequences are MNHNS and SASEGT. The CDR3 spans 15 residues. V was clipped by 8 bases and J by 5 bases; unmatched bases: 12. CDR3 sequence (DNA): TGTGCCAGCGGACAGGATATCTTTAAGGATCAGCCCCAGCATTTT. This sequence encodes CASGQDIFKDQPQHF.

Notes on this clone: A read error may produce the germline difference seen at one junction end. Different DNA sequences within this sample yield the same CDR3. This chain's CDR3 is CASSRDSYEQYF. The CDR3 DNA sequence: TGCGCCAGCAGCCGGGACAGCTACGAGCAGTATTTC. The chain has TRBV5-1 and TRBJ2-7; TRBD1 agrees at 7 bases. Germline assignment: CDR1 SGHRS and CDR2 YFSETQ. This CDR3 is built from 12 residues.

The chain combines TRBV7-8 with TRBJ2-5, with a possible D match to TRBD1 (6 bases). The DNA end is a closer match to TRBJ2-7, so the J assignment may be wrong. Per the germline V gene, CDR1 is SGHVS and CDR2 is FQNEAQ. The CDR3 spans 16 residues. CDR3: CASSQSRSQGTYEQYF. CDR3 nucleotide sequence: TGTGCCAGCAGCCAGAGCCGGTCACAGGGTACCTACGAGCAGTACTTC.

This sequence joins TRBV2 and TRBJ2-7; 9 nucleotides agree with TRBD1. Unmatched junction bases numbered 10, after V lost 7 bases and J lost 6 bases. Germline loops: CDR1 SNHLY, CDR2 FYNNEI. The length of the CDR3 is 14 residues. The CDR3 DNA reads TGTGCCAGCACTCGACCGGGACAGGGAGGCGAGCAGTACTTC. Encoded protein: CASTRPGQGGEQYF.

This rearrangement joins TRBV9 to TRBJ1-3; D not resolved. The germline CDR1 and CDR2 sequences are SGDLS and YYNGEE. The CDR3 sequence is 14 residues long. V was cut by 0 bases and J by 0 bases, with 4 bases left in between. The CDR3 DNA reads TGTGCCAGCAGCGTAGGAGACTCTGGAAACACCATATATTTT. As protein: CASSVGDSGNTIYF.

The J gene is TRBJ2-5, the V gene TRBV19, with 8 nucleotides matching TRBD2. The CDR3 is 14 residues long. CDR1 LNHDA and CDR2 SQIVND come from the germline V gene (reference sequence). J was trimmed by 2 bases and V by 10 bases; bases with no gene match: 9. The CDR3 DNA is TGTGCCACCGGGCGGGGCGGGGGGCAAGAGACCCAGTACTTC. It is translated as CATGRGGGQETQYF.

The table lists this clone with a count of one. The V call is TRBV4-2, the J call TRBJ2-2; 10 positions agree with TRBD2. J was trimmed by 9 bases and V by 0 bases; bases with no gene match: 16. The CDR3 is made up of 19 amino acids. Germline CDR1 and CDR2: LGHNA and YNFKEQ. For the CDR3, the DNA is TGTGCCAGCAGCCAAGACAGAGGAGGACTAGCGGAACCTCGTAGGGAGCTGTTTTTT. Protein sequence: CASSQDRGGLAEPRRELFF.

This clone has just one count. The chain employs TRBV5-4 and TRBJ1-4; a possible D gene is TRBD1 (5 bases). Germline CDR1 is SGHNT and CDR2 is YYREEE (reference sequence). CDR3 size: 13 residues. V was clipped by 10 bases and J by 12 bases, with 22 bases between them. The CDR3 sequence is CAGVDSPEGELFF. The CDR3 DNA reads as TGTGCCGGGGTAGACAGTCCTGAAGGAGAACTGTTTTTT.

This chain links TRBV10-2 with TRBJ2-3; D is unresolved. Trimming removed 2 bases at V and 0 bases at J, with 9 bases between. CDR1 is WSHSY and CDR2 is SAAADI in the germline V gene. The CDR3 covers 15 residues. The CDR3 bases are TGCGCCAGCAGTGAGCCTAGACTTAGCACAGATACGCAGTATTTT. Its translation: CASSEPRLSTDTQYF.

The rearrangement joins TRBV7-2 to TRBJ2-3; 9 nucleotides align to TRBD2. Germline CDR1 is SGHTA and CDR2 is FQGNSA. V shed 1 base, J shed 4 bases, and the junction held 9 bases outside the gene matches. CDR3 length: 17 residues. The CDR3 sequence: CASSLGMRGGRADTQYF. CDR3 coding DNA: TGTGCCAGCAGCTTAGGGATGCGGGGGGGACGGGCAGATACGCAGTATTTT.

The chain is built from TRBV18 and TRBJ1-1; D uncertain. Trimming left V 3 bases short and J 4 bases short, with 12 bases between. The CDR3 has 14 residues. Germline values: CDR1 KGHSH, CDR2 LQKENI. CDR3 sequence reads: CASSPDPEGTEAFF. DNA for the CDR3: TGTGCCAGCTCACCGGACCCCGAGGGCACTGAAGCTTTCTTT.

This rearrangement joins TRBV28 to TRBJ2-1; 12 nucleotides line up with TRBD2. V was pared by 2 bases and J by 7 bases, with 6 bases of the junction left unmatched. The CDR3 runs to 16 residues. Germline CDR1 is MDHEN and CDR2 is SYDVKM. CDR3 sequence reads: CASSLPSGGAGNEQFF. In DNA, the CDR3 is TGTGCCAGCAGTTTACCTAGCGGGGGGGCGGGGAATGAGCAGTTCTTC. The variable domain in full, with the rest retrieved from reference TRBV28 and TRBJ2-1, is DVKVTQSSRYLVKRTGEKVFLECVQDMDHENMFWYRQDPGLGLRLIYFSYDVKMKEKGDIPEGYSVSREKKERFSLILESASTNQTSMYLCASSLPSGGAGNEQFFGPGTRLTVL.

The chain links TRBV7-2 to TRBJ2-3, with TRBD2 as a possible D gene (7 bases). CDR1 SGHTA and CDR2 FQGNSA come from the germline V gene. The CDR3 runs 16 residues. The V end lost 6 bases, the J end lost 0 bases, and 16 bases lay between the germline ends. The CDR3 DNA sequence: TGTGCCAGCAGTACGAGGGGGGGTTTAAGCACAGATACGCAGTATTTT. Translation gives CASSTRGGLSTDTQYF.